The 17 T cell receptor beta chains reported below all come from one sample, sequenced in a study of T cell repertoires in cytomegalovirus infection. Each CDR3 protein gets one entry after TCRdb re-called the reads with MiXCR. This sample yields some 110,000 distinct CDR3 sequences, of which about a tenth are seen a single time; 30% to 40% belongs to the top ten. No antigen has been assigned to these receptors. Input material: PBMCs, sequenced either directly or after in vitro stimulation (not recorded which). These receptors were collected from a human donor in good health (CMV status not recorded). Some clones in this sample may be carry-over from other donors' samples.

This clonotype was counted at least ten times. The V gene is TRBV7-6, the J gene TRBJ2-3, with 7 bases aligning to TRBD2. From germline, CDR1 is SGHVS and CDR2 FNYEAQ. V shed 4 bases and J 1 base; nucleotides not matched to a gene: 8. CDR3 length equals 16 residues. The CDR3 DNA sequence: TGTGCCAGCAGCTCGACTAGCACCTCCCGCACAGATACGCAGTATTTT. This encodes CASSSTSTSRTDTQYF.

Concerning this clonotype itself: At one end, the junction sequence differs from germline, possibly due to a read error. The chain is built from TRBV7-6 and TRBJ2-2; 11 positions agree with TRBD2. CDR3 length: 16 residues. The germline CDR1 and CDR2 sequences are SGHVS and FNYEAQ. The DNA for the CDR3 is TGTGCTAGCAGCAGATTAGCGGGAGGGCCTGCCGGGGAGCTGTTTTTT. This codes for CASSRLAGGPAGELFF.

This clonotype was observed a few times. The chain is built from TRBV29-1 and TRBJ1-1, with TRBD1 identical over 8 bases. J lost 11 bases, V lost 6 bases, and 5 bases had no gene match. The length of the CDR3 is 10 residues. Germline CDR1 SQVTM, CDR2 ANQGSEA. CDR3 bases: TGCAGCGTCGGGGACAGGTCGGCTTTCTTT. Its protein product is CSVGDRSAFF.

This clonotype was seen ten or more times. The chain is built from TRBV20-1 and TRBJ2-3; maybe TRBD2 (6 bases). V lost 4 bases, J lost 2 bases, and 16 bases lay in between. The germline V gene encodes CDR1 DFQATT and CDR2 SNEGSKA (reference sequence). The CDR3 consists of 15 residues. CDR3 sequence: CSANSPAGPTDTQYF. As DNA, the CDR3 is TGCAGTGCTAATTCTCCAGCGGGCCCCACAGATACGCAGTATTTT.

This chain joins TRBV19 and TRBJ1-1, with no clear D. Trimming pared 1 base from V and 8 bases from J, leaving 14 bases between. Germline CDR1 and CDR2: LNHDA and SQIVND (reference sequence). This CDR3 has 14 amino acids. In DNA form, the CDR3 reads TGTGCCAGTAGTATAGTCCCCGGCACTGAGGAAGCTTTCTTT. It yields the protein CASSIVPGTEEAFF.

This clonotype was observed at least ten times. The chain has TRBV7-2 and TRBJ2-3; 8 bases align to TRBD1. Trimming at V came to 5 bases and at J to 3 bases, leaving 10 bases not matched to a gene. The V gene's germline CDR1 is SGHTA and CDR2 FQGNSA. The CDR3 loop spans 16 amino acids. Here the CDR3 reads CASSLRQGPATDTQYF. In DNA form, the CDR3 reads TGTGCCAGCAGCCTCCGACAGGGGCCAGCAACAGATACGCAGTATTTT.

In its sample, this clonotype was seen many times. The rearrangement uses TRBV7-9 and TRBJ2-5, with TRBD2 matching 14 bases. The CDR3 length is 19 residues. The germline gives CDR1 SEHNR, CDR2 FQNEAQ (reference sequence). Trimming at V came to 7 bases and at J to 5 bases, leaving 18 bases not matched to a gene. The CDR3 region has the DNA TGTGCCAGCACCTACACAAGGGGACTAGCGGGAGAGGAGGCGGAGACCCAGTACTTC. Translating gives CASTYTRGLAGEEAETQYF.

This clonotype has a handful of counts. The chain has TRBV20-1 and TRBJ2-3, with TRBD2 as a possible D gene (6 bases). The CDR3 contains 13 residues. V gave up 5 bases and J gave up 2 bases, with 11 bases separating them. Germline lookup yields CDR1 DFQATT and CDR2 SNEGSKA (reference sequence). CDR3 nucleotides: TGCAGTGCTGAAGGAGGGAACACAGATACGCAGTATTTT. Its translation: CSAEGGNTDTQYF.

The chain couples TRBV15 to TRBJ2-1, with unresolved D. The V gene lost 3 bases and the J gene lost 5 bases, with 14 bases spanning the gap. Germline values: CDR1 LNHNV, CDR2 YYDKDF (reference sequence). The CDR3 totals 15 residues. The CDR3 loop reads CATSRSVGYNNEQFF. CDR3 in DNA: TGTGCCACCAGCAGGAGCGTTGGATATAACAATGAGCAGTTCTTC.

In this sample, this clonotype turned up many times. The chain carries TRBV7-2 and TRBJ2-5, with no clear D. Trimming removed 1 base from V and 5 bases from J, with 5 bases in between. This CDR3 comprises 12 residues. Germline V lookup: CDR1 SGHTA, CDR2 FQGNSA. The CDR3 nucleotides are TGTGCCAGCAGCTTAGTCAAGGAGACCCAGTACTTC. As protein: CASSLVKETQYF. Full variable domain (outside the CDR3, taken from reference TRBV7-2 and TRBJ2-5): GAGVSQSPSNKVTEKGKDVELRCDPISGHTALYWYRQSLGQGLEFLIYFQGNSAPDKSGLPSDRFSAERTGGSVSTLTIQRTQQEDSAVYLCASSLVKETQYFGPGTRLLVL.

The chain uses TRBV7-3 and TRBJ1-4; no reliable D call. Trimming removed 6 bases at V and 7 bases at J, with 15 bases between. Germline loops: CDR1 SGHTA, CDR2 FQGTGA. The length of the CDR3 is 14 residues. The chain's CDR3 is CASRTDGNGEKLFF. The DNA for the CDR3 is TGTGCCAGCAGGACGGACGGGAACGGTGAAAAACTGTTTTTT.

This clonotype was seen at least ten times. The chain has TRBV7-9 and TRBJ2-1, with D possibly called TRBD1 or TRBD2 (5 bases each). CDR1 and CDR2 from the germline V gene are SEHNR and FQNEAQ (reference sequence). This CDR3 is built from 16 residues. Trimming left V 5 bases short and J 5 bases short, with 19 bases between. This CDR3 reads CASSRGVGDLHNEQFF. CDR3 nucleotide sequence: TGTGCCAGCAGCAGAGGGGTGGGCGATCTCCACAATGAGCAGTTCTTC.

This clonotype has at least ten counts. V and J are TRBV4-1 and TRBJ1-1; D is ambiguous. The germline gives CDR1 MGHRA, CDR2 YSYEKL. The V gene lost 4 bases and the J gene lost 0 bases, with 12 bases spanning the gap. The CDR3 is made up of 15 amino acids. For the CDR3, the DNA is TGCGCCAGCAGCCGGCAAACGATGATGAACACTGAAGCTTTCTTT. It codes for CASSRQTMMNTEAFF.

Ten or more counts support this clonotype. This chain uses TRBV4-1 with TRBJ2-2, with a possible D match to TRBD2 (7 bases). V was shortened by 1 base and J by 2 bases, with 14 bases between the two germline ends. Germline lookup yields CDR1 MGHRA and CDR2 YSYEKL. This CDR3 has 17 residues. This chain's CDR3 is CASSQVQGGGNTGELFF. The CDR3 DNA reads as TGCGCCAGCAGCCAAGTTCAGGGAGGGGGTAACACCGGGGAGCTGTTTTTT.

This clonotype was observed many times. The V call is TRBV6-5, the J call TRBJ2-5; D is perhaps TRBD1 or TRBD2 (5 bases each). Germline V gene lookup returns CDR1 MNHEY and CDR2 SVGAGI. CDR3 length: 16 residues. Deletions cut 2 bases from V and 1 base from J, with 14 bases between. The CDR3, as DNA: TGTGCCAGCAGTTACCACCCGGGACCCAGCCAAGAGACCCAGTACTTC. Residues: CASSYHPGPSQETQYF.

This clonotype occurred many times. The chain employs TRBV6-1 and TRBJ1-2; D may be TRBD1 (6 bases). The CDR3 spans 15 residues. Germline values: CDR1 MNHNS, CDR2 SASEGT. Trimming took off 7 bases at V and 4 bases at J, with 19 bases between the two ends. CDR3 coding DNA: TGTGCCAGCATAGGGCACCTCCAAGGGGGCTATGGCTACACCTTC. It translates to CASIGHLQGGYGYTF.

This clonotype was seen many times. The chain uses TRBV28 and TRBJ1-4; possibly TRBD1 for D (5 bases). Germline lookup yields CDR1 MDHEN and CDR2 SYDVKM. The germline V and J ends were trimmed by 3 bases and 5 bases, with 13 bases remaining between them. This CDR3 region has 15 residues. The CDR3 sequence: CASSLRRQQNEKLFF. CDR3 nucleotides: TGTGCCAGCAGTTTGAGGAGACAGCAAAATGAAAAACTGTTTTTT.